The 20 T cell receptor beta chains given below trace back to one sample, sequenced in a study of blood T cell repertoires in COVID-19. Sequenced by immunoSEQ multiplex PCR; TCRdb stores in-frame clones only, minus some. Among 210,000 or so clones, 85% to 90% were seen once, and the ten largest hold roughly 0.6%. Input material: peripheral blood. These receptors came from a man aged 50 to 59 with acute or convalescent COVID-19.

This clone was recorded only once. The chain couples TRBV9 to TRBJ2-3; 12 positions agree with TRBD2. Germline trimming cut 3 bases from V and 4 bases from J; bases unmatched to any gene: 3. Germline CDR1 reads SGDLS; CDR2 reads YYNGEE. The CDR3 runs 15 residues. The CDR3 DNA sequence: TGTGCCAGCAGCGCTAGCGGGAGGGAGGCAGATACGCAGTATTTT. This translates into CASSASGREADTQYF.

The chain joins TRBV2 to TRBJ1-3, with D tentatively TRBD1 (5 bases). The length of the CDR3 is 14 residues. Per germline, CDR1 SNHLY and CDR2 FYNNEI. The V gene lost 2 bases and the J gene lost 1 base, with 6 bases spanning the gap. The CDR3 spells CASSERGSGNTIYF. The CDR3 nucleotides are TGTGCCAGCAGTGAAAGGGGTTCTGGAAACACCATATATTTT. Variable domain in full (rest from reference TRBV2 and TRBJ1-3): EPEVTQTPSHQVTQMGQEVILRCVPISNHLYFYWYRQILGQKVEFLVSFYNNEISEKSEIFDDQFSVERPDGSNFTLKIRSTKLEDSAMYFCASSERGSGNTIYFGEGSWLTVV.

The chain combines TRBV6-5 with TRBJ2-3, with D tentatively TRBD2 (6 bases). V gave up 2 bases and J gave up 0 bases, with 9 bases separating them. CDR1 is MNHEY and CDR2 is SVGAGI in the germline V gene. This CDR3 has 15 amino acids. The CDR3 sequence is CASSYGGTSTDTQYF. In DNA, the CDR3 is TGTGCCAGCAGTTACGGGGGGACTAGCACAGATACGCAGTATTTT.

This chain links TRBV5-1 with TRBJ2-2; 15 bases agree with TRBD2. The CDR3 is 16 residues long. Losses at the gene ends were 4 bases for V and 6 bases for J; bases not matched to a gene: 4. Germline assignment: CDR1 SGHRS and CDR2 YFSETQ. The CDR3 here is CASSAGLAGGSGELFF. The CDR3 bases are TGCGCCAGCAGCGCCGGACTAGCGGGAGGGTCCGGGGAGCTGTTTTTT.

The chain recombines TRBV30 with TRBJ2-5, with D maybe TRBD2 (5 bases). This CDR3 contains 10 residues. Germline V gene sequence: CDR1 GTSNPN, CDR2 SVGIG (reference sequence). CDR3 amino acids: CAGGLETQYF. CDR3 nucleotide sequence: TGTGCAGGAGGTTTGGAGACCCAGTACTTC.

The V and J genes are TRBV19 and TRBJ1-5; D unclear. Trimming removed 7 bases from V and 6 bases from J, with 10 bases in between. The CDR3 runs to 12 residues. Germline loops: CDR1 LNHDA, CDR2 SQIVND (reference sequence). The CDR3 bases are TGTGCCAGTAAGTTGCGCGGTCAGCCCCAGCATTTT. Protein product: CASKLRGQPQHF.

The rearrangement links TRBV7-2 to TRBJ2-3, with a tentative D call TRBD1 (5 bases). Germline CDR1 and CDR2: SGHTA and FQGNSA. V shed 1 base and J shed 7 bases, with 15 bases lying between them. CDR3 length: 15 amino acids. CDR3 DNA sequence: TGTGCCAGCAGCTTAGAGGCAGGGCTACATAATACGCAGTATTTT. Translated, it gives CASSLEAGLHNTQYF.

This chain links TRBV5-4 with TRBJ2-1; the D gene is possibly TRBD1 (5 bases). V was shortened by 4 bases and J by 0 bases, with 17 bases between the two germline ends. Germline loops: CDR1 SGHNT, CDR2 YYREEE (reference sequence). The CDR3 extends over 17 amino acids. CDR3 nucleotides: TGTGCCAGCAGCACCCCCCGGCAGGGCGCCTCCTACAATGAGCAGTTCTTC. This encodes CASSTPRQGASYNEQFF.

The rearrangement joins TRBV2 to TRBJ1-4; 7 bases align to TRBD1. The CDR3 totals 13 residues. Looked up from germline, CDR1 is SNHLY and CDR2 is FYNNEI. Trimming removed 7 bases from V and 4 bases from J; junction bases left unmatched: 3. CDR3 sequence (DNA): TGTGCCAGCAACGGACAGGTTAATGAAAAACTGTTTTTT. Encoded protein: CASNGQVNEKLFF.

The count of this clone is one. The chain couples TRBV19 to TRBJ1-1; possibly TRBD1 for D (6 bases). V gave up 7 bases and J gave up 1 base, with 13 bases separating them. Germline CDR1 is LNHDA and CDR2 is SQIVND (reference sequence). This CDR3 region has 14 residues. In DNA form, the CDR3 reads TGTGCCAGTAACGCGCAGGGGACGAACACTGAAGCTTTCTTT. Its translation is CASNAQGTNTEAFF. Variable domain in full (rest from reference TRBV19 and TRBJ1-1): DGGITQSPKYLFRKEGQNVTLSCEQNLNHDAMYWYRQDPGQGLRLIYYSQIVNDFQKGDIAEGYSVSREKKESFPLTVTSAQKNPTAFYLCASNAQGTNTEAFFGQGTRLTVV.

The chain couples TRBV28 to TRBJ1-1, with unresolved D. Germline CDR1 MDHEN, CDR2 SYDVKM. This CDR3 comprises 12 residues. V lost 6 bases to trimming and J lost 10 bases, with 15 bases between them. The DNA for the CDR3 is TGTGCCAGCAGCCCGCCCTTCCGGGGAGCTTTCTTT. Its translation is CASSPPFRGAFF.

The chain is built from TRBV7-6 and TRBJ2-1, with 7 bases aligning to TRBD1. Per germline, CDR1 SGHVS and CDR2 FNYEAQ. The CDR3 sequence is 15 residues long. V lost 1 base and J lost 4; bases outside the gene matches: 4. CDR3 sequence reads: CASSLEQGLYNEQFF. The CDR3 DNA reads TGTGCCAGCAGCTTAGAACAGGGGCTGTACAATGAGCAGTTCTTC. Filled out from reference TRBV7-6 and TRBJ2-1, the complete variable domain reads GAGVSQSPRYKVTKRGQDVALRCDPISGHVSLYWYRQALGQGPEFLTYFNYEAQQDKSGLPNDRFSAERPEGSISTLTIQRTEQRDSAMYRCASSLEQGLYNEQFFGPGTRLTVL.

V usage is TRBV28 and J usage is TRBJ2-7; 8 positions agree with TRBD1. Germline V gene sequence: CDR1 MDHEN, CDR2 SYDVKM. This CDR3 region has 14 residues. J gave up 3 bases and V 3 bases, and 4 bases lay outside the gene matches. CDR3 coding DNA: TGTGCCAGCAGTTTTTCTACAGGGGGCTACGAGCAGTACTTC. It yields the protein CASSFSTGGYEQYF. Complete variable domain (other parts from reference TRBV28 and TRBJ2-7): DVKVTQSSRYLVKRTGEKVFLECVQDMDHENMFWYRQDPGLGLRLIYFSYDVKMKEKGDIPEGYSVSREKKERFSLILESASTNQTSMYLCASSFSTGGYEQYFGPGTRLTVT.

V and J are TRBV6-5 and TRBJ1-1; 11 bases line up with TRBD1. Losses at the gene ends were 5 bases for V and 4 bases for J; bases not matched to a gene: 3. The germline gives CDR1 MNHEY, CDR2 SVGAGI. CDR3 length: 14 amino acids. The DNA of the CDR3 is TGTGCCAGCAGTCCCGGGACAGGGGGCACTGAAGCTTTCTTT. Translation: CASSPGTGGTEAFF.

The chain couples TRBV5-1 to TRBJ1-2, with 8 bases fitting TRBD1. This CDR3 spans 14 amino acids. V lost 3 bases to trimming and J lost 3 bases; unmatched junction nucleotides: 4. Germline-derived CDR1 and CDR2 are SGHRS and YFSETQ. CDR3: CASSSGQADYGYTF. The DNA for the CDR3 is TGCGCCAGCAGCTCGGGACAGGCGGACTATGGCTACACCTTC.

Only one count was recorded for this clone. This rearrangement joins TRBV9 to TRBJ2-1; 7 bases are a match to TRBD2. With V trimmed by 3 bases and J by 10 bases, 7 bases remained unmatched. The CDR3 runs 13 residues. CDR1 and CDR2 (germline): SGDLS, YYNGEE. DNA of the CDR3: TGTGCCAGCAGCGCCAGCGCCGGGAGGGAGCAGTTCTTC. Its translation is CASSASAGREQFF.

This chain joins TRBV11-2 and TRBJ2-2, with 8 nucleotides matching TRBD2. The CDR3 consists of 17 residues. The V gene's germline CDR1 is SGHAT and CDR2 FQNNGV. V lost 0 bases, J lost 2 bases, and 5 bases stayed unmatched. The CDR3, as DNA: TGTGCCAGCAGCTTAGATCCGCTAGCGGGTAACACCGGGGAGCTGTTTTTT. It is translated as CASSLDPLAGNTGELFF.

This chain uses TRBV11-2 with TRBJ2-5; TRBD2 aligns across 11 bases. In germline, CDR1 is SGHAT, CDR2 FQNNGV. J was trimmed by 1 base and V by 0 bases; bases with no gene match: 1. There are 16 residues in the CDR3. CDR3 nucleotides: TGTGCCAGCAGCTTAGAGGGACTAGCGGCCCAAGAGACCCAGTACTTC. It translates to CASSLEGLAAQETQYF.

The V call is TRBV18, the J call TRBJ1-1; 8 positions agree with TRBD1. After removal of 4 bases from V and 0 bases from J, the junction contained 4 bases not matched to a gene. This CDR3 spans 15 amino acids. Germline CDR1 KGHSH, CDR2 LQKENI. The CDR3 loop reads CASSRDRMMNTEAFF. The CDR3 DNA follows: TGTGCCAGCTCACGGGACAGGATGATGAACACTGAAGCTTTCTTT.

This clone has a single count. The V call is TRBV19, the J call TRBJ1-5; a weak D match, TRBD1 (5 bases). Germline V gene sequence: CDR1 LNHDA, CDR2 SQIVND (reference sequence). The V end was cut by 1 base, the J end by 7 bases, with 11 bases between. The CDR3 has 14 amino acids. The CDR3 coding sequence is TGTGCCAGTAGTATAGTTAAGGGGTCGCAGCCCCAGCATTTT. Its protein is CASSIVKGSQPQHF.